This T cell receptor (beta chain) was sequenced during a study of cytomegalovirus exposure and HLA in healthy donors. About the study: Roughly 86 million unique TCRs from HLA-typed donors made up an early data release.

Study-wide results and caveats: Earlier findings revealed that most TCR beta V segments proved productive either about 87% or about 30% of the time. TCR beta sequences reportedly predicted most subjects' HLA-A and HLA-B alleles accurately.

It was with 60 Vbeta and 13 Jbeta primers that the PCR ran. In the original processing: Roughly 10 million shared chains were among 80 million or so unique TCR beta chains counted in a later analysis. Clones were sequenced by immunoSEQ multiplex PCR, and TCRdb holds only the in-frame ones, with some missing. The V and J calls and clone size are taken from that table; D and trimming were inferred from the DNA. The data contain fewer than 200,000 clones, more than 70% of them singletons. There are 14 residues in the CDR3. Trimming removed 1 base from V and 8 bases from J; junction bases left unmatched: 3. In germline, CDR1 is KGHSH, CDR2 LQKENI. A note on this clone: Its target is unknown.

The material sequenced was PBMCs. This receptor was identified in a girl aged 10 to 17 in good health and CMV-seronegative. The chain is built from TRBV18 and TRBJ2-1, with 9 bases matching TRBD2. The CDR3 sequence: CASSPLAGVHEQFF. The CDR3 DNA is TGTGCCAGCTCACCACTAGCGGGGGTCCATGAGCAGTTCTTC.